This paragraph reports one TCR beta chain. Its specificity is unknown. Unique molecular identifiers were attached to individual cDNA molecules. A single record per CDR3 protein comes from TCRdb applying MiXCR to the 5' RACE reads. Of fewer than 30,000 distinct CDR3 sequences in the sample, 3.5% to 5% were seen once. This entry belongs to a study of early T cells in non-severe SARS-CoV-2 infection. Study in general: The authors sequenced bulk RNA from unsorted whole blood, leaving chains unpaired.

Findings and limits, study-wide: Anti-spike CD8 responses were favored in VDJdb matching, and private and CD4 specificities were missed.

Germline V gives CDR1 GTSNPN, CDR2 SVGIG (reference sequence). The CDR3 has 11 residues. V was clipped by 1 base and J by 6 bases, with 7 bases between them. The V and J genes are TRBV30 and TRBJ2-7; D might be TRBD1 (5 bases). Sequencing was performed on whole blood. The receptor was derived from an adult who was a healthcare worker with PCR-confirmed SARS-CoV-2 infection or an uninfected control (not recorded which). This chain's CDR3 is CAWSGTSEQYF. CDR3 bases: TGTGCCTGGAGTGGGACAAGCGAGCAGTACTTC.